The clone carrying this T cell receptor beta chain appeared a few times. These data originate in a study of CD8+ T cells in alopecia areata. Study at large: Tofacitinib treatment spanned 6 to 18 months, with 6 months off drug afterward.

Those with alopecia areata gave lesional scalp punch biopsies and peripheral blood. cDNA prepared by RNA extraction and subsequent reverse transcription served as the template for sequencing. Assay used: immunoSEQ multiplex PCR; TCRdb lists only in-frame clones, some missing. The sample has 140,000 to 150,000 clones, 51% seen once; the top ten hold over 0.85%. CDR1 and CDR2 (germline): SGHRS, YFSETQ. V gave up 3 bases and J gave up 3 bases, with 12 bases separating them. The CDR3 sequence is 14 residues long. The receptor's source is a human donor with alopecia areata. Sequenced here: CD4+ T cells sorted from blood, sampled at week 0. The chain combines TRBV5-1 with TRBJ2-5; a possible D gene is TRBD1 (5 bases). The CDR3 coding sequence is TGCGCCAGCAGCTCACCCGGACAAGAAGAGACCCAGTACTTC. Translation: CASSSPGQEETQYF.